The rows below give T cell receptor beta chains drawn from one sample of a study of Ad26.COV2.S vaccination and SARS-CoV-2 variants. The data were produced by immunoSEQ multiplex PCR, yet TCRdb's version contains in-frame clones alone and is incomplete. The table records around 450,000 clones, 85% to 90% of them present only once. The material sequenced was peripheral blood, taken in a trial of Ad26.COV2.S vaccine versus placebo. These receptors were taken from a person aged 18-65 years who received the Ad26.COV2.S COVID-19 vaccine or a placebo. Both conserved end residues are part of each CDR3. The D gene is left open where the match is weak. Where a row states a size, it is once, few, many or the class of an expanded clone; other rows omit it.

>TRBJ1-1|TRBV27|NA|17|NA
TGTGCCAGCAGCGACCTGAGACGTCCAGGGTGGGGCGCTGAAGCTTTCTTT
CASSDLRRPGWGAEAFF
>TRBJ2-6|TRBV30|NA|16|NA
TGTGCCTGGAGTCGGGGCAGTGCCCCTGGGGCCAACGTCCTGACTTTC
CAWSRGSAPGANVLTF
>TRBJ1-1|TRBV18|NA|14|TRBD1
TGTGCCAGCTCACCCCCCGACAGGGCCCGTGAAGCTTTCTTT
CASSPPDRAREAFF
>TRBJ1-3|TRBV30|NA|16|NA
TGTGCCTGGAGTGTCTATCCCCTGACGACTGGAAACACCATATATTTT
CAWSVYPLTTGNTIYF
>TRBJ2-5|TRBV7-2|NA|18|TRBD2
TGTGCCAGCAGCTTAAGAGTCCTGGCGGGGGGTGTTAGGGAGACCCAGTACTTC
CASSLRVLAGGVRETQYF
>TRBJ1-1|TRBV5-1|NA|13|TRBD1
TGCGCCAGCAGCGGGACAGGGGACACTGAAGCTTTCTTT
CASSGTGDTEAFF
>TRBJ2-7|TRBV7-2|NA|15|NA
TGTGCCAGCAGCTTAGGCCCCAGGGGAAGCGACGAGCAGTACTTC
CASSLGPRGSDEQYF
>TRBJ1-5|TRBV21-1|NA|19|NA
TGTGCCAGCAGCAAAAGAGCTTACAGGGAGGGCTTTGGCAATCAGCCCCAGCATTTT
CASSKRAYREGFGNQPQHF
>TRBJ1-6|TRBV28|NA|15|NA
TGTGCCAGCAGCCCACTATGGGGCCGCAATTCACCCCTCCACTTT
CASSPLWGRNSPLHF
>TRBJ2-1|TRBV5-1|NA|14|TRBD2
TGCGCCAGCAACCTAGCGGGGCTCTACAATGAGCAGTTCTTC
CASNLAGLYNEQFF
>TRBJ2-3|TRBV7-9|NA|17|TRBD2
TGTGCCAGCAGCTTGACTAGCGGGAGTTTCGGCACAGATACGCAGTATTTT
CASSLTSGSFGTDTQYF
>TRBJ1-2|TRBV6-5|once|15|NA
TGTGCCAGCAGTTACCCAGGGGAGGAGATGGATGGCTACACCTTC
CASSYPGEEMDGYTF
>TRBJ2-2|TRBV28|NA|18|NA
TGTGCCAGCAGTTTCTCGTCGACGGGTCAAGGGAACACCGGGGAGCTGTTTTTT
CASSFSSTGQGNTGELFF
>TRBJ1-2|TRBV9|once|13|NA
TGTGCCAGCAGCGCTGGACGGATTAATGGCTACACCTTC
CASSAGRINGYTF
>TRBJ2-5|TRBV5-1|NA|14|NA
TGCGCCAGCAGCTTGTCCTCGACAGAAGAGACCCAGTACTTC
CASSLSSTEETQYF
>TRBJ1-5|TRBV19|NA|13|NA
TGTGCCAGCCAGGAAAAGAGCAATCAGCCCCAGCATTTT
CASQEKSNQPQHF
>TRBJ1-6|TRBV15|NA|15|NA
TGTGCCACCAGCCTTCGGCGCTCCTATAATTCACCCCTCCACTTT
CATSLRRSYNSPLHF
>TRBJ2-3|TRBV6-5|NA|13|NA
TGTGCCATCCCCAGGGTCGGGGCAGATACGCAGTATTTT
CAIPRVGADTQYF
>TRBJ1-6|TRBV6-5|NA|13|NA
TGTGCCAGCAGTTATTCAAGTGGTTCACCCCTCCACTTT
CASSYSSGSPLHF
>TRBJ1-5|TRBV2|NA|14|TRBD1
TGTGCCAGCAGTCGACAGGGGTCGAATCAGCCCCAGCATTTT
CASSRQGSNQPQHF
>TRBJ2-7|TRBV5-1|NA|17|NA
TGCGCCAGCAGCCTTCCCCCCCGTGGGGACCCCTTCTACGAGCAGTACTTC
CASSLPPRGDPFYEQYF
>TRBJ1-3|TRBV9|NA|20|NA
TGTGCCAGCAGCCCCCACTCCGAAGAATTCATGTTCAGCTCTGGAAACACCATATATTTT
CASSPHSEEFMFSSGNTIYF
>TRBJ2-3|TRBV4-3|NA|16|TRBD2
TGCGCCAGCAGCCAAGATGGACTAGCGGGAGTAGATACGCAGTATTTT
CASSQDGLAGVDTQYF
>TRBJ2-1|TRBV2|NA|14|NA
TGTGCCAGCAGTCAGGACAGCTCCTACAATGAGCAGTTCTTC
CASSQDSSYNEQFF
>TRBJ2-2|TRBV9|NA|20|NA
TGTGCCAGCAGCGTAGGTCCGTTTATTGGAGGACTATCGAACACCGGGGAGCTGTTTTTT
CASSVGPFIGGLSNTGELFF
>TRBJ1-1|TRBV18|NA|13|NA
TGTGCCAGCTCACCTCGGGGGGCTGGTGAAGCTTTCTTT
CASSPRGAGEAFF
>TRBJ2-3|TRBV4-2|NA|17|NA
TGTGCCAGCAGCCAAGAGCTGGGGGCGGGTGGGTCAGATACGCAGTATTTT
CASSQELGAGGSDTQYF
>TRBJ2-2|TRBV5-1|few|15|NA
TGCGCCAGCAGCCGGACTGTTACGGACACCGGGGAGCTGTTTTTT
CASSRTVTDTGELFF
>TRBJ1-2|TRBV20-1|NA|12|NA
TGCAGTGCTAGTATCAGTTTCTATGGCTACACCTTC
CSASISFYGYTF
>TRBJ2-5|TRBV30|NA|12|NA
TGTGCCTGGAGTGTGGCTCAAGAGACCCAGTACTTC
CAWSVAQETQYF
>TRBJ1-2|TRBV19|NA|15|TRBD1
TGTGCCAGTAGTCCGGGACAGCTTATCAACTTTGGCTACACCTTC
CASSPGQLINFGYTF
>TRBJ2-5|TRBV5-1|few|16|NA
TGCGCCAGCAGCCGCCAGCGTATTCCGGGACAAGAGACCCAGTACTTC
CASSRQRIPGQETQYF
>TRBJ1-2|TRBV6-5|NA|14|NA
TGTGCCAGCAGTTACGCCTCTGGGCTCTCTGGCTACACCTTC
CASSYASGLSGYTF
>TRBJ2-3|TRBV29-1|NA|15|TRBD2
TGCCGCGCCGACGGAGCGGGGGGGGGCACAGATACGCAGTATTTT
CRADGAGGGTDTQYF
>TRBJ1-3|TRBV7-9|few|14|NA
TGTGCCAGCAGCTTAACCGGGGCTGGAAACACCATATATTTT
CASSLTGAGNTIYF
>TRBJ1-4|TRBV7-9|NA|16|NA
TGTGCCAGCAGCTCCGAGCGGGGGTCTCCTTGGGAAAAACTGTTTTTT
CASSSERGSPWEKLFF
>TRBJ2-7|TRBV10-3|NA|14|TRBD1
TGTGCCATCAGGGACAGGGCTCTCTCCTACGAGCAGTACTTC
CAIRDRALSYEQYF
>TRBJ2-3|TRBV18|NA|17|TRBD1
TGTGCCAGCTCACCACTGGTTTCACAGGGGGCGCGAGATACGCAGTATTTT
CASSPLVSQGARDTQYF
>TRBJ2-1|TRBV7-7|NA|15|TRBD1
TGTGCTAGCAGCTTGGGGGGACAGGGGCACAATGAGCAGTTCTTC
CASSLGGQGHNEQFF
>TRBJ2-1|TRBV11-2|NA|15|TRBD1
TGTGCCAGCAGCTACGGGACAGGGGCCTACAATGAGCAGTTCTTC
CASSYGTGAYNEQFF
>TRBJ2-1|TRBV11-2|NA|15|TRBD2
TGTGCCAGCACCTTCACTAGCGGCTACAACAATGAGCAGTTCTTC
CASTFTSGYNNEQFF
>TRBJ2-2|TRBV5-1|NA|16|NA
TGCGCCAGCAGCTTGGAACAGGGAGGGCTGACCGGGGAGCTGTTTTTT
CASSLEQGGLTGELFF
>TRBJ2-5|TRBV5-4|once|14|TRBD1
TGTGCCAGCAGCTCGAGGACAGGGCACGAGACCCAGTACTTC
CASSSRTGHETQYF
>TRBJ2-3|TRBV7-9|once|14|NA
TGTGCCAGCAGCTTAGCGCAGAGCACAGATACGCAGTATTTT
CASSLAQSTDTQYF
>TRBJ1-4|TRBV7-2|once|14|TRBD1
TGTGCCAGCAGCTCCAGGACAGGGACGGAAAAACTGTTTTTT
CASSSRTGTEKLFF
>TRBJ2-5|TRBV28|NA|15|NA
TGTGCCAGCACCGGTATCGGAGGAAGGCAAGAGACCCAGTACTTC
CASTGIGGRQETQYF
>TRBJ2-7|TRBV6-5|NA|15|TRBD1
TGTGCCAGCAGTCCTGGACAGGGTAGGAGCAACGAGCAGTACTTC
CASSPGQGRSNEQYF
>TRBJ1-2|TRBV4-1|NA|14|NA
TGCGCCAGCAGCCAAGTTGGGACTAGAAAGGGCTACACCTTC
CASSQVGTRKGYTF
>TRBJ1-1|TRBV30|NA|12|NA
TGTGCCTGGGGGACAACGAACACTGAAGCTTTCTTT
CAWGTTNTEAFF
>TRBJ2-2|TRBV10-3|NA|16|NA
TGTGCCATCAGTGAGTCCGAAGACCGACACACCGGGGAGCTGTTTTTT
CAISESEDRHTGELFF
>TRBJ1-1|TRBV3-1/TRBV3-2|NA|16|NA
TGTGCCAGCAGCCCCATCCAGGGAGGGAGGCGGACTGAAGCTTTCTTT
CASSPIQGGRRTEAFF